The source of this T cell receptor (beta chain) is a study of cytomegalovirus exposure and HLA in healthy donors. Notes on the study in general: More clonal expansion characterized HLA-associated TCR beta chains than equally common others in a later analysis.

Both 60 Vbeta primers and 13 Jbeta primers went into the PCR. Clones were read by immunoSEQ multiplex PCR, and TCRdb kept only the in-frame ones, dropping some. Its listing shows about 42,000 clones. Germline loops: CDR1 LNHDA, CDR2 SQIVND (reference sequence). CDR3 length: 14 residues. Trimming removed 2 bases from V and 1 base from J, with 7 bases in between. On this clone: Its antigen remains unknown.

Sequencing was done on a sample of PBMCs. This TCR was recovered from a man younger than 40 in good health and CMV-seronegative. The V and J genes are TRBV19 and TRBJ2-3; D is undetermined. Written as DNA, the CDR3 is TGTGCCAGTAGTATACCCGGAGGCACAGATACGCAGTATTTT. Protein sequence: CASSIPGGTDTQYF.